The following is a T cell receptor beta chain sequence with its context. The length of the CDR3 is 16 residues. In germline, CDR1 is MGHRA, CDR2 YSYEKL. The protocol was immunoSEQ multiplex PCR, while the TCRdb copy is restricted to in-frame clones and leaves out a portion. Among 150,000 or so clones listed, more than 80% were seen once. The record originates from a study of blood T cell repertoires in COVID-19. In the study overall: The United States, Italy and Spain provided the acute and convalescent COVID-19 samples.

In Seattle, patients joined the study during active infection and were tracked longitudinally. The specimen sequenced was peripheral blood. The chain joins TRBV4-1 to TRBJ2-3; 10 bases are shared with TRBD1. This TCR was sampled from a man aged 18 to 29 with COVID-19, enrolled during active disease. The CDR3 nucleotides are TGCGACAGGAGGGGAGGACAGGGGGATAGGACAGATACGCAGTATTTT. Protein product: CDRRGGQGDRTDTQYF.